Shown below are 20 T cell receptor beta chains from a single sample sequenced in a study of T cell repertoires in cytomegalovirus infection. These TCRs' antigens remain unknown. TCRdb recomputed calls from the reads with MiXCR, one row per CDR3 protein. Of about 890,000 distinct CDR3 sequences in the sample, around 31% were seen once. The source material was cultured CD8+ T cells from PBMCs, sampled from culture after CMV antigen stimulation. These receptors were collected from a human donor in good health (CMV status not recorded). Some clones in this sample may be carry-over from other donors' samples.

This clonotype has a handful of counts. Here the CDR3 reads CASSLAGFKEQFF. The CDR3 nucleotides are TGTGCCAGCAGTTTGGCAGGGTTTAAGGAGCAGTTCTTC. The chain combines TRBV12-3 or TRBV12-4 with TRBJ2-1; D may be TRBD1 (5 bases). V lost 3 bases and J 10 bases, leaving 13 bases between the germline ends. CDR3 size: 13 residues.

The chain is built from TRBV27 and TRBJ2-5; TRBD1 aligns across 9 bases. After removal of 3 bases from V and 5 bases from J, the junction contained 4 bases not matched to a gene. From germline, CDR1 is MNHEY and CDR2 SMNVEV (reference sequence). The CDR3 runs 14 residues. The CDR3 nucleotides are TGTGCCAGCAGTTTCGACAGGGGGGATGAGACCCAGTACTTC. Encoded protein: CASSFDRGDETQYF.

The chain uses TRBV19 and TRBJ2-3; D unclear. V lost 2 bases and J lost 4, with 7 bases in between. Germline loops: CDR1 LNHDA, CDR2 SQIVND (reference sequence). CDR3 length: 13 residues. CDR3: CASSIRGADTQYF. The CDR3 DNA reads TGTGCCAGTAGTATAAGAGGTGCAGATACGCAGTATTTT. Full variable domain (rest looked up from reference TRBV19 and TRBJ2-3): DGGITQSPKYLFRKEGQNVTLSCEQNLNHDAMYWYRQDPGQGLRLIYYSQIVNDFQKGDIAEGYSVSREKKESFPLTVTSAQKNPTAFYLCASSIRGADTQYFGPGTRLTVL.

This clonotype was seen a handful of times. This sequence joins TRBV7-6 and TRBJ1-5, with D possibly TRBD1 on 5 matching bases. The CDR3 is made up of 13 amino acids. Germline V gene sequence: CDR1 SGHVS, CDR2 FNYEAQ. V lost 5 bases, J lost 4 bases, and 9 bases lay in between. The CDR3 sequence is CASSANRNQPQHF. DNA for the CDR3: TGTGCCAGCAGCGCCAACAGGAATCAGCCCCAGCATTTT.

This clonotype was recorded a few times. The chain combines TRBV5-4 with TRBJ2-3; D not resolved. Germline V gene data show CDR1 as SGHNT and CDR2 as YYREEE (reference sequence). V lost 3 bases and J lost 0, with 8 bases in between. The CDR3 runs 14 residues. As DNA, the CDR3 is TGTGCCAGCAGCTCCTTCGCTAGCACAGATACGCAGTATTTT. Translated, it gives CASSSFASTDTQYF.

This chain connects TRBV28 to TRBJ2-5; 8 positions match TRBD1. The germline gives CDR1 MDHEN, CDR2 SYDVKM. The CDR3 has 14 residues. The CDR3 sequence: CAAGAGGSGETQYF. CDR3 coding DNA: TGTGCTGCTGGGGCAGGGGGCTCGGGAGAGACCCAGTACTTC. Full variable domain (missing parts from reference TRBV28 and TRBJ2-5): DVKVTQSSRYLVKRTGEKVFLECVQDMDHENMFWYRQDPGLGLRLIYFSYDVKMKEKGDIPEGYSVSREKKERFSLILESASTNQTSMYLCAAGAGGSGETQYFGPGTRLLVL.

Remarks on this clonotype: The junction departs from the called germline gene at one end, perhaps through a read error. The chain uses TRBV7-7 and TRBJ2-2, with TRBD2 identical over 12 bases. The CDR3 has 19 amino acids. CDR1 SSHAT and CDR2 FNYEAQ come from the germline V gene (reference sequence). Here the CDR3 reads CASSLKPGLAGTNTGELFF. The CDR3 nucleotides are TGTGCTAGCAGCTTAAAGCCCGGACTAGCGGGGACGAACACCGGGGAGCTGTTTTTT. Filled out from reference TRBV7-7 and TRBJ2-2, the complete variable domain reads GAGVSQSPRYKVTKRGQDVTLRCDPISSHATLYWYQQALGQGPEFLTYFNYEAQPDKSGLPSDRFSAERPEGSISTLTIQRTEQRDSAMYRCASSLKPGLAGTNTGELFFGEGSRLTVL.

The V gene is TRBV11-1, the J gene TRBJ2-2; the match to TRBD1 covers 7 bases. The CDR3 length is 18 residues. The V gene end was trimmed by 3 bases and the J gene end by 0 bases; junction bases not matched to a gene: 10. Germline assignment: CDR1 SGHAT and CDR2 FQDESV (reference sequence). The CDR3 protein is CASSFWDTGVPNTGELFF. CDR3 in DNA: TGTGCCAGCAGCTTTTGGGATACAGGGGTCCCGAACACCGGGGAGCTGTTTTTT.

This chain links TRBV7-9 with TRBJ2-4; D is unclear. CDR3 length equals 15 residues. Germline loops: CDR1 SEHNR, CDR2 FQNEAQ (reference sequence). The ends were cut back, 4 bases at V and 2 bases at J, with 12 bases in the middle. In DNA, the CDR3 is TGTGCCAGCAGCTCCCCCTCTCGGTCCAAAAACATTCAGTACTTC. Protein: CASSSPSRSKNIQYF.

This clonotype has at least ten counts. V is TRBV7-2 and J is TRBJ2-5, with a weak D call TRBD1 (6 bases). Germline lookup yields CDR1 SGHTA and CDR2 FQGNSA. The CDR3 contains 17 residues. V was clipped by 4 bases and J by 3 bases, with 21 bases between them. CDR3 sequence reads: CASSYPSNGTPEETQYF. The CDR3 DNA is TGTGCCAGCAGCTACCCCTCAAACGGGACACCCGAAGAGACCCAGTACTTC.

The rearrangement links TRBV5-6 to TRBJ2-1; a weak D match, TRBD2 (5 bases). V lost 2 bases and J lost 4, with 16 bases in between. The CDR3 is 16 amino acids. Germline values: CDR1 SGHDT, CDR2 YYEEEE. The CDR3 coding sequence is TGTGCCAGCAGCTTTAAGAGGCCTAGGGAGTACAATGAGCAGTTCTTC. Translating gives CASSFKRPREYNEQFF.

A few counts support this clonotype. This chain connects TRBV4-3 to TRBJ1-2; D is undetermined. The CDR3 consists of 18 residues. Germline V gene lookup returns CDR1 LGHNA and CDR2 YSLEER. V was pared by 0 bases and J by 4 bases, with 21 bases between. The CDR3 reads CASSQERARIVIGYGYTF. The CDR3 DNA follows: TGCGCCAGCAGCCAAGAAAGGGCCAGGATAGTTATCGGCTATGGCTACACCTTC.

To note about this clonotype: Possible read error: a much larger clone is one base away. V usage is TRBV7-8 and J usage is TRBJ2-5; 10 nucleotides line up with TRBD2. The J segment lost 5 bases and the V segment lost 6 bases, leaving 12 bases of the junction unmatched. The CDR3 has 16 amino acids. Germline loops: CDR1 SGHVS, CDR2 FQNEAQ. CDR3 residues: CASRLLLAGAGETQYF. As DNA, the CDR3 is TGTGCCAGCAGACTACTTCTAGCGGGGGCTGGGGAGACCCAGTACTTC.

There are a few counts of this clonotype. This chain joins TRBV12-3 or TRBV12-4 and TRBJ1-5; D ambiguous. The CDR3 sequence is 15 residues long. V gave up 3 bases and J gave up 0 bases, with 9 bases separating them. DNA of the CDR3: TGTGCCAGCAGTTTTAGCAAGCATAGCAATCAGCCCCAGCATTTT. It codes for CASSFSKHSNQPQHF.

This clonotype was observed a few times. The CDR3 loop reads CASSYGDEGSTEAFF. Written as DNA, the CDR3 is TGTGCCAGCAGTTACGGGGATGAGGGGAGCACTGAAGCTTTCTTT. This chain joins TRBV6-2 or TRBV6-3 and TRBJ1-1, with a weak D call TRBD1 (5 bases). Germline loops: CDR1 MNHEY, CDR2 SVGEGT. The V end was cut by 2 bases, the J end by 4 bases, with 14 bases between. CDR3 length: 15 amino acids.

The rearrangement joins TRBV4-1 to TRBJ1-5; D is perhaps TRBD1 (5 bases). Per germline, CDR1 MGHRA and CDR2 YSYEKL. V was clipped by 0 bases and J by 8 bases, with 11 bases between them. This CDR3 comprises 14 residues. The CDR3 DNA sequence: TGCGCCAGCAGCCAAGACAGGGACCTGGAGCCCCAGCATTTT. Protein sequence: CASSQDRDLEPQHF.

The chain couples TRBV13 to TRBJ2-1; either TRBD1 or TRBD2 may supply D (6 bases each). This CDR3 contains 14 residues. The V gene's germline CDR1 is PRHDT and CDR2 FYEKMQ (reference sequence). The germline V and J ends were trimmed by 5 bases and 6 bases, with 14 bases remaining between them. CDR3 amino acids: CASSAPGGSNEQFF. As DNA, the CDR3 is TGTGCCAGCAGCGCACCCGGGGGCTCCAATGAGCAGTTCTTC.

This clonotype was counted only a few times. This chain uses TRBV18 with TRBJ2-5; D may correspond to TRBD1 or TRBD2 (5 bases each). V gave up 4 bases and J gave up 5 bases, with 17 bases separating them. CDR3 length: 15 residues. Germline CDR1 KGHSH, CDR2 LQKENI. CDR3 nucleotide sequence: TGTGCCAGCTCACGACCGACAGAGCCGGGGGAGACCCAGTACTTC. It translates to CASSRPTEPGETQYF.

This clonotype was counted between two and nine times. The chain combines TRBV7-6 with TRBJ2-7; TRBD1 matches 10 bases. CDR1 SGHVS and CDR2 FNYEAQ come from the germline V gene. V dropped 4 bases and J dropped 3; count of bases not matched to a gene: 6. The CDR3 has 15 residues. The CDR3 reads CASSSGTGALYEQYF. The CDR3 bases are TGTGCCAGCAGCTCAGGGACAGGGGCCCTCTACGAGCAGTACTTC.

In the case of this clonotype: Being one base from a much bigger clone, this may be a read error. J is TRBJ1-2 and V is TRBV12-3 or TRBV12-4; no firm D call. This CDR3 has 13 amino acids. The CDR3 loop reads CASSRHRLYGCTF. CDR3 DNA sequence: TGTGCCAGCAGTCGACACCGCCTCTATGGCTGCACCTTC.